A single sample gave rise to the 29 T cell receptor beta chains below, sequenced in a study of shared T cell receptors in the human thymus. Here immunoSEQ multiplex PCR was the method, and the copy in TCRdb shows in-frame clones only, minus some. Altogether hundreds of thousands of clones are present, 88% being singletons, with the ten largest covering 0.01%. These sequences were also reported in another study, on human thymus T cells.

Sequencing used thymocytes. These receptors originate from a boy younger than two with a congenital heart defect.

This clone showed up just a few times. This sequence joins TRBV2 and TRBJ1-5, with a possible D match to TRBD1 (5 bases). The length of the CDR3 is 15 residues. V lost 2 bases to trimming and J lost 2 bases, with 10 bases between them. Germline loops: CDR1 SNHLY, CDR2 FYNNEI. The CDR3 nucleotides are TGTGCCAGCAGTGAATGGAGGGGACGCAATCAGCCCCAGCATTTT. Protein: CASSEWRGRNQPQHF.

CDR3 residues: CASSLARQVYGEKLFF. The DNA of the CDR3 is TGTGCCAGCAGCTTAGCCAGACAGGTTTACGGTGAAAAACTGTTTTTT. The chain has TRBV11-2 and TRBJ1-4, with D possibly being TRBD1 (6 bases). V was trimmed by 1 base and J by 7 bases, leaving 16 bases between them. CDR1 and CDR2 from the germline V gene are SGHAT and FQNNGV. The CDR3 extends over 16 amino acids.

The DNA of the CDR3 is TGCGCCAGCAGCCTGGGCGGAGGAGGGGCGCAGGCCCAAGAGACCCAGTACTTC. It encodes CASSLGGGGAQAQETQYF. This chain connects TRBV5-1 to TRBJ2-5; the D gene is possibly TRBD2 (6 bases). CDR3 length: 18 residues. V was pared by 4 bases and J by 1 base, with 23 bases between. Germline V gene sequence: CDR1 SGHRS, CDR2 YFSETQ.

The chain has TRBV5-1 and TRBJ2-5; D call uncertain. There are 11 residues in the CDR3. Per germline, CDR1 SGHRS and CDR2 YFSETQ. V lost 6 bases to trimming and J lost 5 bases, with 8 bases between them. CDR3 coding DNA: TGCGCCAGCACCCTCCAGGAGACCCAGTACTTC. Translated, it gives CASTLQETQYF.

This clone was observed once. The chain couples TRBV19 to TRBJ2-7; 11 nucleotides agree with TRBD1. The CDR3 consists of 14 residues. CDR1 is LNHDA, CDR2 SQIVND, per germline (reference sequence). Trimming took 4 bases from V and 6 from J; bases not matched to a gene: 5. CDR3 residues: CASSTRDRGCEQYF. CDR3 DNA sequence: TGTGCCAGTAGTACCCGGGACAGGGGGTGCGAGCAGTACTTC. Combining the CDR3 with reference TRBV19 and TRBJ2-7 gives the whole variable domain DGGITQSPKYLFRKEGQNVTLSCEQNLNHDAMYWYRQDPGQGLRLIYYSQIVNDFQKGDIAEGYSVSREKKESFPLTVTSAQKNPTAFYLCASSTRDRGCEQYFGPGTRLTVT.

This chain links TRBV4-1 with TRBJ2-1, with TRBD1 matching 8 bases. CDR1 MGHRA and CDR2 YSYEKL come from the germline V gene. Trimming removed 0 bases from V and 5 bases from J; junction bases left unmatched: 6. CDR3 length: 16 residues. For the CDR3, the DNA is TGCGCCAGCAGCCAAGAGCGGACAGGGTGGAACAATGAGCAGTTCTTC. Its protein is CASSQERTGWNNEQFF.

This clone was observed once. J is TRBJ2-2 and V is TRBV9, with TRBD1 identical over 11 bases. The CDR3 has 17 amino acids. Germline-derived CDR1 and CDR2 are SGDLS and YYNGEE. The V and J ends lost 4 bases and 5 bases, in that order; junction bases with no gene match: 10. CDR3 in DNA: TGTGCCAGCAGCACCAAACGGACAGGGGGCGCAACCGGGGAGCTGTTTTTT. Its translation is CASSTKRTGGATGELFF.

The chain is built from TRBV6-6 and TRBJ2-6; the match to TRBD1 covers 7 bases. Germline V CDR1 and CDR2: MNHNY, SVGAGI (reference sequence). Trimming took 8 bases from V and 1 from J; bases not matched to a gene: 8. The CDR3 spans 16 residues. This CDR3 is CASAGTVYSGANVLTF. The CDR3 DNA sequence: TGTGCCAGCGCCGGGACAGTTTATTCTGGGGCCAACGTCCTGACTTTC.

The genes are TRBV11-2 and TRBJ2-3; 7 bases map to TRBD2. Germline V CDR1 and CDR2: SGHAT, FQNNGV. Trimming removed 5 bases from V and 6 bases from J; junction bases left unmatched: 11. The CDR3 covers 15 residues. This CDR3 reads CASSLGGGKGDTQYF. CDR3 DNA: TGTGCCAGCAGCCTTGGGGGGGGGAAGGGCGATACGCAGTATTTT.

As concerns this clone: The junction departs from germline at one end; a sequencing error may be responsible. Other DNA sequences in this sample translate to the same CDR3. The genes are TRBV7-6 and TRBJ2-7; tentative D call: TRBD2 (5 bases). Germline V gives CDR1 SGHVS, CDR2 FNYEAQ. The CDR3 extends over 15 amino acids. CDR3 sequence reads: CASSFQRVGTYEQYF. As DNA, the CDR3 is TGTGCCAGTAGCTTCCAGAGGGTCGGTACCTACGAGCAGTACTTC.

The V and J genes are TRBV6-5 and TRBJ2-2, with 7 positions matching TRBD1. CDR3 length: 16 amino acids. Per the germline V gene, CDR1 is MNHEY and CDR2 is SVGAGI. The junction had 7 bases not matched to a gene; V was cut back by 4 bases and J by 2 bases. The CDR3 region is CASSSTQGVNTGELFF. DNA of the CDR3: TGTGCCAGCAGTTCGACCCAGGGGGTCAACACCGGGGAGCTGTTTTTT.

The table lists this clone with a count of one. The chain joins TRBV19 to TRBJ2-5; TRBD1 might be the D (6 bases). CDR1 and CDR2 from the germline V gene are LNHDA and SQIVND (reference sequence). This CDR3 is built from 13 residues. Between the trimmed V and J ends, which lost 9 bases and 7 bases, there was a span of 18 bases. The chain's CDR3 is CASRNGGLGTQYF. CDR3 DNA sequence: TGTGCCAGCCGAAATGGGGGCCTCGGGACCCAGTACTTC.

The CDR3, as DNA: TGTGCCAGCAGCTTGCGGGCGGAACGGGACCAAGAGACCCAGTACTTC. The encoded protein is CASSLRAERDQETQYF. The V gene is TRBV7-2, the J gene TRBJ2-5; D may be TRBD2 (5 bases). The V end lost 3 bases, the J end lost 0 bases, and 14 bases lay between the germline ends. Germline CDR1 is SGHTA and CDR2 is FQGNSA. The CDR3 covers 16 residues.

The rearrangement joins TRBV28 to TRBJ2-2, with 8 positions matching TRBD1. The CDR3 runs 16 residues. CDR1 and CDR2 (germline): MDHEN, SYDVKM. The trim removed 0 bases at V and 6 bases at J, leaving 6 bases unmatched. The CDR3 loop reads CASSLWQGAFAGELFF. DNA for the CDR3: TGTGCCAGCAGTTTATGGCAGGGGGCCTTCGCCGGGGAGCTGTTTTTT.

This clone was seen only once. The V and J genes are TRBV11-2 and TRBJ2-1; 13 nucleotides align to TRBD2. Germline V gives CDR1 SGHAT, CDR2 FQNNGV. This CDR3 region has 16 residues. The trim removed 2 bases at V and 4 bases at J, leaving 2 bases unmatched. The CDR3 sequence: CASSLWTSGGYNEQFF. DNA for the CDR3: TGTGCCAGCAGCTTATGGACTAGCGGGGGTTACAATGAGCAGTTCTTC.

The chain employs TRBV19 and TRBJ2-1, with 15 bases identical to TRBD2. The trim removed 3 bases at V and 4 bases at J, leaving 10 bases unmatched. CDR1 is LNHDA and CDR2 is SQIVND in the germline V gene (reference sequence). This CDR3 region has 19 residues. The DNA of the CDR3 is TGTGCCAGTAGTATGCCGGGACTAGCGGGAGGCCTCGGGTACAATGAGCAGTTCTTC. It yields the protein CASSMPGLAGGLGYNEQFF. Full variable domain (missing parts from reference TRBV19 and TRBJ2-1): DGGITQSPKYLFRKEGQNVTLSCEQNLNHDAMYWYRQDPGQGLRLIYYSQIVNDFQKGDIAEGYSVSREKKESFPLTVTSAQKNPTAFYLCASSMPGLAGGLGYNEQFFGPGTRLTVL.

The genes are TRBV28 and TRBJ1-1; D is undetermined. Germline loops: CDR1 MDHEN, CDR2 SYDVKM. This CDR3 region has 13 residues. The ends were cut back, 6 bases at V and 1 base at J, with 9 bases in the middle. CDR3 amino acids: CASRGRRNTEAFF. CDR3 bases: TGTGCCAGCAGGGGTAGGAGGAACACTGAAGCTTTCTTT.

This chain joins TRBV5-6 and TRBJ2-1; 7 nucleotides line up with TRBD1. The CDR3 runs 15 residues. After removal of 5 bases from V and 2 bases from J, the junction contained 7 bases not matched to a gene. Germline V gene sequence: CDR1 SGHDT, CDR2 YYEEEE. The DNA for the CDR3 is TGTGCCAGCAGGAGACAGGGACGAACCTACAATGAGCAGTTCTTC. Protein product: CASRRQGRTYNEQFF.

With respect to this clone: An end of the junction does not agree with germline; a read error may underlie this. The chain carries TRBV5-6 and TRBJ1-2; weak D call: TRBD1 (6 bases). CDR3 length: 14 amino acids. Looked up from germline, CDR1 is SGHDT and CDR2 is YYEEEE. The CDR3 region has the DNA TGTGCCAGCAGCTTGCCCGACAGGCGGTATGGCTACCCCTTC. It is translated as CASSLPDRRYGYPF.

V usage is TRBV5-1 and J usage is TRBJ2-5; tentatively, D is TRBD1 (5 bases). Between the trimmed V and J ends, which lost 1 base and 9 bases, there was a span of 16 bases. Per germline, CDR1 SGHRS and CDR2 YFSETQ. The length of the CDR3 is 14 residues. Here the CDR3 reads CASSLSRVRKAQYF. DNA for the CDR3: TGCGCCAGCAGCTTGAGCAGGGTTCGGAAGGCCCAGTACTTC.

The chain has TRBV11-3 and TRBJ2-7; D is undetermined. This CDR3 is built from 13 residues. V dropped 2 bases and J dropped 4 bases, with 9 bases sitting between them. The germline gives CDR1 SGHNT, CDR2 YENEEA. The CDR3 nucleotides read TGTGCCAGCAGCTTACTTCCGGGTTACGAGCAGTACTTC. This gives the protein CASSLLPGYEQYF. Filled out from reference TRBV11-3 and TRBJ2-7, the complete variable domain reads EAGVVQSPRYKIIEKKQPVAFWCNPISGHNTLYWYLQNLGQGPELLIRYENEEAVDDSQLPKDRFSAERLKGVDSTLKIQPAELGDSAVYLCASSLLPGYEQYFGPGTRLTVT.

The chain is built from TRBV7-9 and TRBJ2-1, with TRBD2 identical over 9 bases. The CDR3 covers 17 residues. Germline V CDR1 and CDR2: SEHNR, FQNEAQ (reference sequence). V trimming: 0 bases; J trimming: 9 bases; junction bases outside the gene matches: 12. As DNA, the CDR3 is TGTGCCAGCAGCTTAGCCCCTAGCGGGGTCCAGGTCGGTGAGCAGTTCTTC. This translates into CASSLAPSGVQVGEQFF.

The chain links TRBV4-3 to TRBJ1-2; 9 bases match TRBD1. V gave up 1 base and J gave up 3 bases; unmatched junction bases: 6. The CDR3 is made up of 16 amino acids. Germline assignment: CDR1 LGHNA and CDR2 YSLEER. The CDR3 region has the DNA TGCGCCAGCAGCCAAGGGACAGGGGAGGGTGACTATGGCTACACCTTC. Its translation is CASSQGTGEGDYGYTF.

J is TRBJ1-2 and V is TRBV14; D is perhaps TRBD1 (5 bases). V lost 1 base to trimming and J lost 1 base, with 13 bases between them. This CDR3 has 16 amino acids. Per germline, CDR1 SGHDN and CDR2 FVKESK. CDR3 residues: CASSQVLGPFNYGYTF. In nucleotides, the CDR3 is TGTGCCAGCAGCCAAGTACTGGGGCCGTTTAACTATGGCTACACCTTC.

V gene TRBV9 combines with J gene TRBJ1-3; no reliable D call. V was trimmed by 0 bases and J by 4 bases, leaving 11 bases between them. Germline CDR1 is SGDLS and CDR2 is YYNGEE. The CDR3 contains 15 residues. The CDR3 reads CASSVEATRGNTIYF. The CDR3 coding sequence is TGTGCCAGCAGCGTAGAGGCCACCAGGGGAAACACCATATATTTT. The full variable domain, with the rest looked up from reference TRBV9 and TRBJ1-3, is DSGVTQTPKHLITATGQRVTLRCSPRSGDLSVYWYQQSLDQGLQFLIQYYNGEERAKGNILERFSAQQFPDLHSELNLSSLELGDSALYFCASSVEATRGNTIYFGEGSWLTVV.

CDR3 sequence (DNA): TGTGCCAGCAGTTTATTGAGTAGCGGGAGCACCTACAATGAGCAGTTCTTC. Residues: CASSLLSSGSTYNEQFF. This chain connects TRBV27 to TRBJ2-1; TRBD2 matches at 9 bases. CDR1 and CDR2 from the germline V gene are MNHEY and SMNVEV (reference sequence). The CDR3 has 17 amino acids. V lost 1 base and J lost 2; bases outside the gene matches: 6.

CDR3 DNA sequence: TGTGCCACGGAAGAACGAGGGGGCCTTAGCACAGATACGCAGTATTTT. Its translation is CATEERGGLSTDTQYF. The genes are TRBV15 and TRBJ2-3, with 7 bases identical to TRBD1. In germline, CDR1 is LNHNV, CDR2 YYDKDF (reference sequence). The CDR3 contains 16 residues. Losses at the gene ends were 9 bases for V and 0 bases for J; bases not matched to a gene: 12.

The chain joins TRBV4-3 to TRBJ1-4; a weak D match, TRBD1 (6 bases). Germline assignment: CDR1 LGHNA and CDR2 YSLEER. CDR3 length equals 16 residues. V was cut by 4 bases and J by 0 bases, with 12 bases left in between. CDR3 DNA: TGCGCCAGCAGCCTCGGTGGGACACCAACTAATGAAAAACTGTTTTTT. This gives the protein CASSLGGTPTNEKLFF.

The chain combines TRBV5-1 with TRBJ2-1, with D perhaps TRBD2 (5 bases). V was clipped by 3 bases and J by 9 bases, with 16 bases between them. The germline gives CDR1 SGHRS, CDR2 YFSETQ. The CDR3 contains 14 residues. The CDR3 nucleotides read TGCGCCAGCAGCTCTTGGGCTAGCCATCGTGAGCAGTTCTTC. The encoded protein is CASSSWASHREQFF.